The next 18 T cell receptor beta chains were all read from a single sample in a study of blood T cell repertoires in COVID-19. Only in-frame clones appear in the TCRdb table, and some are missing; sequencing was by immunoSEQ multiplex PCR. This sample has approximately 110,000 clones, with roughly 86% found just once. Material: peripheral blood. The receptors stem from a man between 40 and 49 years old with acute or convalescent COVID-19.

The chain recombines TRBV6-5 with TRBJ1-5; D possibly corresponds to TRBD1 (6 bases). The CDR3 totals 15 residues. Germline V CDR1 and CDR2: MNHEY, SVGAGI. The V end lost 6 bases, the J end lost 3 bases, and 15 bases lay between the germline ends. CDR3 bases: TGTGCCAGCAGACAAGAGTACAGGGACAATCAGCCCCAGCATTTT. Translating gives CASRQEYRDNQPQHF.

The chain combines TRBV2 with TRBJ1-1, with a possible D match to TRBD1 (6 bases). Germline V gene data show CDR1 as SNHLY and CDR2 as FYNNEI. The CDR3 consists of 15 residues. Between the trimmed V and J ends, which lost 6 bases and 2 bases, there was a span of 16 bases. CDR3 DNA: TGTGCCAGCAGGTTAACCGGGACACCAAACACTGAAGCTTTCTTT. Its translation is CASRLTGTPNTEAFF.

V gene TRBV5-4 combines with J gene TRBJ1-1; the D is unclear. CDR3 length: 14 amino acids. Trimming pared 1 base from V and 2 bases from J, leaving 9 bases between. Germline CDR1 SGHNT, CDR2 YYREEE (reference sequence). The CDR3 nucleotides are TGTGCCAGCAGCTTGACGGCTAGAAACACTGAAGCTTTCTTT. It encodes CASSLTARNTEAFF.

The rearrangement links TRBV5-1 to TRBJ1-2; D unclear. Germline V gene lookup returns CDR1 SGHRS and CDR2 YFSETQ. CDR3 length equals 15 residues. The ends were cut back, 0 bases at V and 3 bases at J, with 12 bases in the middle. In DNA form, the CDR3 reads TGCGCCAGCAGCTTGGAACCGACGCGGGACTATGGCTACACCTTC. Its translation is CASSLEPTRDYGYTF.

This rearrangement joins TRBV4-2 to TRBJ1-5; a weak D match, TRBD1 (6 bases). This CDR3 has 13 residues. Germline loops: CDR1 LGHNA, CDR2 YNFKEQ. V dropped 0 bases and J dropped 7 bases, with 7 bases sitting between them. This chain's CDR3 is CASSQDGGQPQHF. The CDR3 DNA is TGTGCCAGCAGCCAAGATGGGGGCCAGCCCCAGCATTTT.

The J gene is TRBJ2-5, the V gene TRBV7-2; 7 bases align to TRBD2. The V and J ends lost 5 bases and 7 bases, in that order; junction bases with no gene match: 16. Per the germline V gene, CDR1 is SGHTA and CDR2 is FQGNSA. The CDR3 spans 16 residues. DNA for the CDR3: TGTGCCAGCAGCCCGCTAGCGGCCACGTCGATCAGGACCCAGTACTTC. Translation: CASSPLAATSIRTQYF.

This chain uses TRBV6-6 with TRBJ1-1, with 7 bases aligning to TRBD1. The CDR3 extends over 14 amino acids. CDR1 is MNHNY and CDR2 is SVGAGI in the germline V gene (reference sequence). V was pared by 6 bases and J by 1 base, with 5 bases of the junction left unmatched. In DNA, the CDR3 is TGTGCCAGCAGGGGGGACAGTTGGAACACTGAAGCTTTCTTT. Protein sequence: CASRGDSWNTEAFF.

The chain has TRBV27 and TRBJ2-7, with TRBD2 identical over 7 bases. Germline-derived CDR1 and CDR2 are MNHEY and SMNVEV (reference sequence). The junction had 8 bases not matched to a gene; V was cut back by 8 bases and J by 4 bases. This CDR3 has 13 residues. As DNA, the CDR3 is TGTGCCAGCCTAGGGAGGGACGGATACGAGCAGTACTTC. The encoded protein is CASLGRDGYEQYF.

The gene calls are TRBV24-1 and TRBJ2-3, with 7 bases fitting TRBD2. Germline V CDR1 and CDR2: KGHDR, SFDVKD. V trimming: 10 bases; J trimming: 8 bases; junction bases outside the gene matches: 11. The length of the CDR3 is 13 residues. CDR3 DNA sequence: TGTGCCACATCAGCGGGGATCGGGGGTACGCAGTATTTT. Translating gives CATSAGIGGTQYF.

The chain has TRBV5-1 and TRBJ1-1, with a tentative D call TRBD1 (5 bases). Trimming took off 0 bases at V and 5 bases at J, with 11 bases between the two ends. Germline assignment: CDR1 SGHRS and CDR2 YFSETQ. The CDR3 has 14 residues. The CDR3 nucleotides read TGCGCCAGCAGCTTGGTTCAGGGAGGGACTGAAGCTTTCTTT. This encodes CASSLVQGGTEAFF.

The chain couples TRBV5-1 to TRBJ1-5; D perhaps matches TRBD1 (6 bases). This CDR3 comprises 13 residues. The germline V gene has CDR1 SGHRS and CDR2 YFSETQ. Trimming left V 4 bases short and J 6 bases short, with 11 bases between. The CDR3 sequence: CASSPGEGQPQHF. CDR3 bases: TGCGCCAGCAGCCCAGGGGAGGGTCAGCCCCAGCATTTT.

The chain has TRBV4-1 and TRBJ1-2; 7 bases align to TRBD1. The trim removed 0 bases at V and 0 bases at J, leaving 4 bases unmatched. Germline V gene data show CDR1 as MGHRA and CDR2 as YSYEKL. The CDR3 runs 16 residues. The CDR3 is CASSQDPGQPNYGYTF. The CDR3 coding sequence is TGCGCCAGCAGCCAAGACCCGGGACAGCCTAACTATGGCTACACCTTC.

This clone is a singleton in its sample. The rearrangement links TRBV3-1 (or the pseudogene TRBV3-2) to TRBJ1-5; D is ambiguous. Trimming left V 1 base short and J 4 bases short, with 5 bases between. CDR1 and CDR2 (germline): LGHDT, YNNKEL (reference sequence). The CDR3 is 13 amino acids. CDR3 nucleotides: TGTGCCAGCAGCCAAGCACGGAATCAGCCCCAGCATTTT. This encodes CASSQARNQPQHF.

DNA for the CDR3: TGTGCCAGCAGCTTGGAGCCCTATGGCTACACCTTC. This sequence encodes CASSLEPYGYTF. The chain has TRBV5-6 and TRBJ1-2; D remains ambiguous. This CDR3 region has 12 residues. Germline V gene data show CDR1 as SGHDT and CDR2 as YYEEEE. Deletions cut 0 bases from V and 4 bases from J, with 4 bases between.

V and J are TRBV4-2 and TRBJ2-1; 9 bases agree with TRBD1. The CDR3 length is 11 residues. J lost 14 bases, V lost 1 base, and 0 bases had no gene match. Germline loops: CDR1 LGHNA, CDR2 YNFKEQ. The CDR3 spells CASSQGDREFF. CDR3 nucleotides: TGTGCCAGCAGCCAAGGGGACAGGGAGTTCTTC.

The V and J genes are TRBV7-6 and TRBJ1-1, with TRBD1 matching 8 bases. The V segment lost 1 base and the J segment 1 base; nucleotides outside the gene matches: 11. This CDR3 spans 18 amino acids. Germline values: CDR1 SGHVS, CDR2 FNYEAQ. The CDR3 nucleotides are TGTGCCAGCAGCTTAGGACAGGGGCCCCCCTCAGCGAACACTGAAGCTTTCTTT. Translation gives CASSLGQGPPSANTEAFF.

The rearrangement uses TRBV3-1 (or the pseudogene TRBV3-2) and TRBJ1-6, with a tentative D call TRBD1 (5 bases). CDR3 length equals 14 residues. V was clipped by 3 bases and J by 8 bases, with 11 bases between them. The germline gives CDR1 LGHDT, CDR2 YNNKEL (reference sequence). This chain's CDR3 is CASSQQGNDSPLHF. The CDR3 DNA is TGTGCCAGCAGCCAGCAGGGTAACGATTCACCCCTCCACTTT.

The chain recombines TRBV13 with TRBJ2-7; 10 positions match TRBD2. After removal of 0 bases from V and 2 bases from J, the junction contained 1 base not matched to a gene. The CDR3 sequence is 15 residues long. Germline V gene sequence: CDR1 PRHDT, CDR2 FYEKMQ (reference sequence). The DNA of the CDR3 is TGTGCCAGCAGCTTAGGCAGCGGGAGGGCCTACGAGCAGTACTTC. It encodes CASSLGSGRAYEQYF.